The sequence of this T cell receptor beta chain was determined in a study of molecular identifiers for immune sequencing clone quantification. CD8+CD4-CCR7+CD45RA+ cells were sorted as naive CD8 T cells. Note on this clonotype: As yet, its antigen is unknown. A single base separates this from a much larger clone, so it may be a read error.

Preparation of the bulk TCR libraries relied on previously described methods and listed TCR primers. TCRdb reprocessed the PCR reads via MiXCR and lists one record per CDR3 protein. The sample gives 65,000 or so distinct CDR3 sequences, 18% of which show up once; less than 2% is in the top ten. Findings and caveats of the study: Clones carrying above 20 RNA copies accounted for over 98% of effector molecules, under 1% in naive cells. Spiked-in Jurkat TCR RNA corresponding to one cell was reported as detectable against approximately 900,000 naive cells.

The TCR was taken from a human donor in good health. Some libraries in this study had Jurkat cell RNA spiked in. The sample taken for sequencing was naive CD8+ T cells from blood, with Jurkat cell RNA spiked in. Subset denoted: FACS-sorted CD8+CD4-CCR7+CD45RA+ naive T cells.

The CDR3 DNA reads TGTGCCAGCAGTAGCGGTGGGTACATTGAAGCTTTCTTT. Translated: CASSSGGYIEAFF. This chain links TRBV6-2 or TRBV6-3 with TRBJ1-1; D remains ambiguous. The CDR3 sequence is 13 residues long. V was clipped by 5 bases and J by 7 bases, with 14 bases between them. Per the germline V gene, CDR1 is MNHEY and CDR2 is SVGEGT.